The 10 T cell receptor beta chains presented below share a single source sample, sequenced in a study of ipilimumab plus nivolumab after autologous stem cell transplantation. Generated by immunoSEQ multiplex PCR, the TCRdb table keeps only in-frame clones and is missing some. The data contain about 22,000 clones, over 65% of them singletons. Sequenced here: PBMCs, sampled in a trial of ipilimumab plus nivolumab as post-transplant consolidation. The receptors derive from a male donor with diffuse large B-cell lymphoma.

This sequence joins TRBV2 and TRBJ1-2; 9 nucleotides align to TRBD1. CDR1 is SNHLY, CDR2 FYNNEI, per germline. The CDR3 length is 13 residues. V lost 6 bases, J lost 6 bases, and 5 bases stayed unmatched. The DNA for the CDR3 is TGTGCCAGCAGGGGGGGGACAGGGCATGGCTACACCTTC. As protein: CASRGGTGHGYTF.

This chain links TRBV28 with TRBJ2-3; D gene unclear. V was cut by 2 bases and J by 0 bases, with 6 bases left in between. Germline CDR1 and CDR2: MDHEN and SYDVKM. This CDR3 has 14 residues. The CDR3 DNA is TGTGCCAGCAGTTTACCCCAAAGCACAGATACGCAGTATTTT. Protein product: CASSLPQSTDTQYF.

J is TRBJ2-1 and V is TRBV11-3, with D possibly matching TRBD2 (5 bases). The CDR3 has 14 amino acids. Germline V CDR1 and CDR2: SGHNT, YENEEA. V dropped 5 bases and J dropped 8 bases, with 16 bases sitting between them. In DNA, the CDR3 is TGTGCCAGCAGCGGAGAAGAGGGAGTCGATGAGCAGTTCTTC. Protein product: CASSGEEGVDEQFF.

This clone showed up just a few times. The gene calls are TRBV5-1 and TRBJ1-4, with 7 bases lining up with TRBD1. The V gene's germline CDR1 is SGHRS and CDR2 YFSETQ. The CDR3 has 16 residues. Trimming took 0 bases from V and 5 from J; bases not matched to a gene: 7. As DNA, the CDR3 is TGCGCCAGCAGCTTGGGGGACAGCTATAGAAATGAAAAACTGTTTTTT. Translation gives CASSLGDSYRNEKLFF.

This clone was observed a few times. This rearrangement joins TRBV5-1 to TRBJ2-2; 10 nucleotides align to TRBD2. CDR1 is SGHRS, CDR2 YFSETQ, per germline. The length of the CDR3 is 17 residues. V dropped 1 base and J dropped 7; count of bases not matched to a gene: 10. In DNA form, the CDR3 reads TGCGCCAGCAGCTTGTTTGAGGCTAGCGGGGGTGTCGGGGAGCTGTTTTTT. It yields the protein CASSLFEASGGVGELFF.

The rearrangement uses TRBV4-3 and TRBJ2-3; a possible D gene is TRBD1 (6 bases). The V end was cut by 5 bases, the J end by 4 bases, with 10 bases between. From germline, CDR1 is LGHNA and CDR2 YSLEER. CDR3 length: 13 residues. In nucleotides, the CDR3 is TGCGCCAGCAGCGGAACAGGGCCAGATACGCAGTATTTT. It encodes CASSGTGPDTQYF.

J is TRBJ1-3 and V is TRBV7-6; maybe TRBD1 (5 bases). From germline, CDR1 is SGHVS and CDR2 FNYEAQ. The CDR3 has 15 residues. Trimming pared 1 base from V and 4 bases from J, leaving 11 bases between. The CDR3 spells CASSLVGTSGNTIYF. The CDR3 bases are TGTGCCAGCAGCTTAGTCGGGACCTCGGGAAACACCATATATTTT.

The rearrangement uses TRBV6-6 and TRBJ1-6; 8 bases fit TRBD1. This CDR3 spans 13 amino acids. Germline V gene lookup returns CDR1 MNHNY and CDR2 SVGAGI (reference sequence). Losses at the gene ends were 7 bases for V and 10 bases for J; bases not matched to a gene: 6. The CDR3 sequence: CASNGQGESPLHF. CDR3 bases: TGTGCCAGCAACGGACAGGGTGAATCACCCCTCCACTTT.

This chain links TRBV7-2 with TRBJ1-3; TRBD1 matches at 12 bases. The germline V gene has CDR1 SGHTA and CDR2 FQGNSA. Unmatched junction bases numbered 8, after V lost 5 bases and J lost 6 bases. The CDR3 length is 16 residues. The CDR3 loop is CASSLKPGQGANTIYF. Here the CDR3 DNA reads TGTGCCAGCAGCCTTAAACCGGGACAGGGGGCAAACACCATATATTTT.

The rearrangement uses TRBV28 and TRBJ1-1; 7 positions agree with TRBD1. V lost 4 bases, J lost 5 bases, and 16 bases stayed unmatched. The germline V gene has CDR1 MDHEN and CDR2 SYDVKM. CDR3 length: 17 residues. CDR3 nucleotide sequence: TGTGCCAGCAGTTGGAAATCCCTGGGGCAGGGGGAAACTGAAGCTTTCTTT. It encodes CASSWKSLGQGETEAFF.